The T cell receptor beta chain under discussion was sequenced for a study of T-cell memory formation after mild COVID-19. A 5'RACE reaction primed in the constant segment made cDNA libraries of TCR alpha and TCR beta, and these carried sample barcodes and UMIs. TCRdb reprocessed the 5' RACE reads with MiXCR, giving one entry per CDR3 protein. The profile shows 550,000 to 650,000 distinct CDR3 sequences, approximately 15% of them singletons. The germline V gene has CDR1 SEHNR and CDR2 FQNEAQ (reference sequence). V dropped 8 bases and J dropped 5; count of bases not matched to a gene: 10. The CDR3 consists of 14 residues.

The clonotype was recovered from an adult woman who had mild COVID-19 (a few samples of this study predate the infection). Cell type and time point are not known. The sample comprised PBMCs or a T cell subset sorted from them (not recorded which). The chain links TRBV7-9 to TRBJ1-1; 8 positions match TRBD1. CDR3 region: CASGPWTGRTEAFF. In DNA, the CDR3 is TGTGCCAGCGGACCTTGGACAGGGCGGACTGAAGCTTTCTTT.